One TCR beta chain is described in this entry. Donors in Cohort 3 counted as recovered after two negative PCRs, clearance, or symptom resolution. Per the original methods: The assay estimated nucleated cells by amplifying reference gene primers. Here immunoSEQ multiplex PCR was the method, and the copy in TCRdb shows in-frame clones only, minus some. The D gene and trimming were derived from the DNA, and the V and J assignments and clone size from that table. The top ten clones hold 10% to 14% of a sample with 200,000 to 250,000 clones, approximately 90% of them seen once. V shed 3 bases, J shed 4 bases, and the junction held 6 bases outside the gene matches. The V gene's germline CDR1 is MDHEN and CDR2 SYDVKM. The CDR3 covers 15 residues. The data were obtained in a study of blood T cell repertoires in COVID-19. Background on the study: Whether acute or convalescent, the COVID-19 samples came from the United States, Italy and Spain.

What was sequenced was PBMCs or T cells enriched from blood (not recorded which). The sequence came from a man aged 30 to 39 who had recovered from COVID-19. The chain is built from TRBV28 and TRBJ2-3; 8 nucleotides align to TRBD2. CDR3 in amino acids: CASSFLAGGSDTQYF. In DNA, the CDR3 is TGTGCCAGCAGTTTCTTGGCGGGAGGTTCAGATACGCAGTATTTT.